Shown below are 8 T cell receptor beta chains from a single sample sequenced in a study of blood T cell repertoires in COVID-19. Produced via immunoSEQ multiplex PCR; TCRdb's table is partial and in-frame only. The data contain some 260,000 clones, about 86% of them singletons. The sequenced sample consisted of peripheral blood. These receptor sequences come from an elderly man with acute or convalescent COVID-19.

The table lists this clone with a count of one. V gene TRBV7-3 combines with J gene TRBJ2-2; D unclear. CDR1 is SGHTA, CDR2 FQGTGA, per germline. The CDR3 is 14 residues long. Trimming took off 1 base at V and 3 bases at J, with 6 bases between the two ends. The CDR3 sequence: CASSLSVDTGELFF. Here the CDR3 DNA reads TGTGCCAGCAGCTTAAGTGTAGACACCGGGGAGCTGTTTTTT.

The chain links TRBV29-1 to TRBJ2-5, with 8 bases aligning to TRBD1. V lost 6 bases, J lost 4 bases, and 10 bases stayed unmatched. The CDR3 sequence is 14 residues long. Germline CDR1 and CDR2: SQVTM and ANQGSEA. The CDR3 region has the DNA TGCAGCGTCCACGCTCGGACAGGGACAGAGACCCAGTACTTC. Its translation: CSVHARTGTETQYF.

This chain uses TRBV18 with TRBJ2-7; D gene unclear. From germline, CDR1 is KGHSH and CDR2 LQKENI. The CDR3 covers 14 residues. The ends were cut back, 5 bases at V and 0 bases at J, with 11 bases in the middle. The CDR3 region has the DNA TGTGCCAGCTCAGCCGACATAGGCTCCTACGAGCAGTACTTC. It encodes CASSADIGSYEQYF.

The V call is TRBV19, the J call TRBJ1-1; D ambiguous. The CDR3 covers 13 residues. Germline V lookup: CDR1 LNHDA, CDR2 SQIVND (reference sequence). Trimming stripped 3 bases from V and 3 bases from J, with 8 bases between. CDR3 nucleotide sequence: TGTGCCAGTAGTATGAACGGGGACACTGAAGCTTTCTTT. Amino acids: CASSMNGDTEAFF. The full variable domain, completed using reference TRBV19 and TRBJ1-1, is DGGITQSPKYLFRKEGQNVTLSCEQNLNHDAMYWYRQDPGQGLRLIYYSQIVNDFQKGDIAEGYSVSREKKESFPLTVTSAQKNPTAFYLCASSMNGDTEAFFGQGTRLTVV.

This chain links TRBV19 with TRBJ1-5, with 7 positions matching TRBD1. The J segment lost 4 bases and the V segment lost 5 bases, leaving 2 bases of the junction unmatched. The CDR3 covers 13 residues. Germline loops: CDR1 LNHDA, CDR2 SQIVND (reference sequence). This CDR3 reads CASSPQGNQPQHF. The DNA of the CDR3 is TGTGCCAGTAGTCCACAGGGGAATCAGCCCCAGCATTTT.

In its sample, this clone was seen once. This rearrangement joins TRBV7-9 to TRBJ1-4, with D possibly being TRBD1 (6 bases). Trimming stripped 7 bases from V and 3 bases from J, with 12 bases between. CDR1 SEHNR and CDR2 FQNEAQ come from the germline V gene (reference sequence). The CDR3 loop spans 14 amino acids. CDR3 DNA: TGTGCCAGCACGTTACAGGGTCCTAATGAAAAACTGTTTTTT. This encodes CASTLQGPNEKLFF.

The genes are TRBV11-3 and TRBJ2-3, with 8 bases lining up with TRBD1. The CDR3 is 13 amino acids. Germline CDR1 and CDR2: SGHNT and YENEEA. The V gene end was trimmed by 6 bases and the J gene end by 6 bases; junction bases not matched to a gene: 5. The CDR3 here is CASSQQGDDTQYF. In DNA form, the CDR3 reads TGTGCCAGCAGTCAACAGGGGGACGATACGCAGTATTTT.

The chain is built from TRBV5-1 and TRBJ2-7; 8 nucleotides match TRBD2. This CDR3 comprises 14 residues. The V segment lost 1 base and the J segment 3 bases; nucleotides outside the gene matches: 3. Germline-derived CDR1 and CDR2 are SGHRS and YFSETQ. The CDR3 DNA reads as TGCGCCAGCAGCTTGAGCGGGAGCGTCTACGAGCAGTACTTC. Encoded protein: CASSLSGSVYEQYF. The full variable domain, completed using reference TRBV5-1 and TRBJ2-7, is KAGVTQTPRYLIKTRGQQVTLSCSPISGHRSVSWYQQTPGQGLQFLFEYFSETQRNKGNFPGRFSGRQFSNSRSEMNVSTLELGDSALYLCASSLSGSVYEQYFGPGTRLTVT.